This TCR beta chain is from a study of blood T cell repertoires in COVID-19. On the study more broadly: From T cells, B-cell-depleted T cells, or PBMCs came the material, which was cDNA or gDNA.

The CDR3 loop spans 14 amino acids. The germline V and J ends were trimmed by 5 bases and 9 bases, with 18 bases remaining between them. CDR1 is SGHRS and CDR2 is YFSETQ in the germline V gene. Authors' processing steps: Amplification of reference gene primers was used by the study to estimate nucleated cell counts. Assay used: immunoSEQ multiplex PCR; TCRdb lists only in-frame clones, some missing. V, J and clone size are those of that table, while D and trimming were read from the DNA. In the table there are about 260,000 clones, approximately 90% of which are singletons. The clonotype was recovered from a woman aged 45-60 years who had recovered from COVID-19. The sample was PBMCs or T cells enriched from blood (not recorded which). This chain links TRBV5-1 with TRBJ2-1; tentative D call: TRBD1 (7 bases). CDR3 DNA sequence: TGCGCCAGCAGTGGGACAGTTAGCGGAGCTGAGCAGTTCTTC. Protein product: CASSGTVSGAEQFF.